The 26 T cell receptor beta chains reported below all come from one sample, sequenced in a study of low-dose radiotherapy and immunotherapy resistance in tumors. As to time point: after trial treatment. Treatment given: LDRT plus nivolumab, ipilimumab, low-dose cyclophosphamide and aspirin (RACIN trial). Covering alpha and beta chains, TRAV- and TRBV-specific primers were used for the first-strand cDNA. TCR amplification used approximately 19 PCR cycles, a constant-region primer and a V-primer adapter. MiXCR, run by TCRdb on the reads, gives a single entry per CDR3 protein. This sample has about 84,000 distinct CDR3 sequences, with around a sixth found just once. Sample: PBMCs, taken after low-dose radiotherapy plus immunotherapy. The receptor set was obtained from a male donor with prostate cancer.

Many counts were recorded for this clonotype. The rearrangement uses TRBV7-2 and TRBJ1-1; unclear D gene. This CDR3 has 15 amino acids. Trimming cost V 2 bases and J 0 bases, with 10 bases left between them. Germline V gene data show CDR1 as SGHTA and CDR2 as FQGNSA. As DNA, the CDR3 is TGTGCCAGCAGCTTATTTATCGATATGAACACTGAAGCTTTCTTT. Translated, it gives CASSLFIDMNTEAFF.

This clonotype has only a few counts. Because the CDR3's place on the DNA is in doubt, the DNA is left out and the CDR3 is given as listed by TCRdb. The chain joins TRBV29-1 to TRBJ2-2. Germline V gene data show CDR1 as SQVTM and CDR2 as ANQGSEA. With termini counted, the CDR3 has 14 amino acids. The CDR3 sequence is CSVDPANTGELFFF.

Many counts were recorded for this clonotype. The CDR3 loop is CASSEGPSAYF. The CDR3 bases are TGTGCCAGCAGTGAGGGACCTTCGGCGTATTTT. This chain connects TRBV2 to TRBJ2-3; D is perhaps TRBD1 or TRBD2 (5 bases each). Germline V gene data show CDR1 as SNHLY and CDR2 as FYNNEI. V lost 3 bases and J lost 14, with 12 bases in between. There are 11 residues in the CDR3. The whole variable domain, remainder taken from reference TRBV2 and TRBJ2-3, is EPEVTQTPSHQVTQMGQEVILRCVPISNHLYFYWYRQILGQKVEFLVSFYNNEISEKSEIFDDQFSVERPDGSNFTLKIRSTKLEDSAMYFCASSEGPSAYFGPGTRLTVL.

At least ten counts were recorded for this clonotype. The rearrangement joins TRBV19 to TRBJ2-3; D not certain. The CDR3 runs 13 residues. The V and J ends lost 6 bases and 0 bases respectively, with 7 bases between them. The germline V gene encodes CDR1 LNHDA and CDR2 SQIVND (reference sequence). As DNA, the CDR3 is TGTGCCAGTAGGGGTTCTAGCACAGATACGCAGTATTTT. This codes for CASRGSSTDTQYF. Drawing the rest from reference TRBV19 and TRBJ2-3, the complete variable domain is DGGITQSPKYLFRKEGQNVTLSCEQNLNHDAMYWYRQDPGQGLRLIYYSQIVNDFQKGDIAEGYSVSREKKESFPLTVTSAQKNPTAFYLCASRGSSTDTQYFGPGTRLTVL.

Remarks on this clonotype: One base separates it from a far larger clone, so it is likely a read error. V usage is TRBV7-2 and J usage is TRBJ1-1; unclear D gene. The length of the CDR3 is 12 residues. The germline gives CDR1 SGHTA, CDR2 FQGNSA. DNA of the CDR3: TGTGCCGGCAGTTTAGGTGGCACTGAAGCTTTCTTT. Protein sequence: CAGSLGGTEAFF.

This clonotype was recorded many times. V usage is TRBV19 and J usage is TRBJ2-3; D is perhaps TRBD1 (5 bases). The CDR3 loop spans 14 amino acids. Trimming took 8 bases from V and 2 from J, leaving 14 bases between them. The germline V gene has CDR1 LNHDA and CDR2 SQIVND (reference sequence). CDR3 region: CASRRVGDTDTQYF. CDR3 bases: TGTGCCAGTCGCAGGGTTGGAGACACAGATACGCAGTATTTT. The variable domain in full, completed from reference TRBV19 and TRBJ2-3, reads DGGITQSPKYLFRKEGQNVTLSCEQNLNHDAMYWYRQDPGQGLRLIYYSQIVNDFQKGDIAEGYSVSREKKESFPLTVTSAQKNPTAFYLCASRRVGDTDTQYFGPGTRLTVL.

In this sample, this clonotype turned up many times. The chain is built from TRBV19 and TRBJ2-1; TRBD2 matches 12 bases. Germline V gene lookup returns CDR1 LNHDA and CDR2 SQIVND (reference sequence). The CDR3 is 15 amino acids. J lost 3 bases, V lost 3 bases, and 0 bases had no gene match. CDR3 amino acids: CASSMGLAGYNEQFF. The CDR3 coding sequence is TGTGCCAGTAGTATGGGACTAGCGGGCTACAATGAGCAGTTCTTC.

This clonotype was seen only a few times. The CDR3 DNA follows: TGCAGTGCCGCCGACCTGAACAATGAGCAGTTCTTC. The encoded protein is CSAADLNNEQFF. The chain recombines TRBV20-1 with TRBJ2-1; D unclear. The CDR3 has 12 residues. CDR1 and CDR2 (germline): DFQATT, SNEGSKA (reference sequence). Deletions cut 6 bases from V and 5 bases from J, with 11 bases between.

This clonotype occurred many times. The gene calls are TRBV3-1 and TRBJ2-3; D is ambiguous. V was pared by 4 bases and J by 2 bases, with 7 bases between. Looked up from germline, CDR1 is LGHDT and CDR2 is YNNKEL (reference sequence). The CDR3 is 13 amino acids. CDR3 DNA: TGTGCCAGCAGCCGAGGAGACACAGATACGCAGTATTTT. Amino acid sequence: CASSRGDTDTQYF.

Many counts were recorded for this clonotype. The chain couples TRBV10-3 to TRBJ2-6; 11 nucleotides line up with TRBD1. The V segment lost 6 bases and the J segment 3 bases; nucleotides outside the gene matches: 7. CDR3 length: 17 residues. Germline V gene data show CDR1 as ENHRY and CDR2 as SYGVKD. CDR3 in amino acids: CAISRTGGGRGANVLTF. CDR3 coding DNA: TGTGCCATCAGCCGGACAGGGGGCGGTCGTGGGGCCAACGTCCTGACTTTC.

The chain uses TRBV7-9 and TRBJ2-1; the match to TRBD2 covers 9 bases. J lost 7 bases, V lost 2 bases, and 12 bases had no gene match. Germline V gene data show CDR1 as SEHNR and CDR2 as FQNEAQ (reference sequence). The CDR3 totals 17 residues. In DNA form, the CDR3 reads TGTGCCAGCAGCTTACAACGCGGGAGGGCCTCTAAAAATGAGCAGTTCTTC. It translates to CASSLQRGRASKNEQFF.

Comments on this clonotype: A read error is the likely source, as a far larger clone sits one nucleotide away. The J gene is TRBJ2-7, the V gene TRBV5-1; 11 bases align to TRBD2. Germline V gene sequence: CDR1 SGHRS, CDR2 YFSETQ. The CDR3 runs 15 residues. The V segment lost 6 bases and the J segment 7 bases; nucleotides outside the gene matches: 12. This CDR3 reads CASMETSGTYNEQYF. The CDR3 nucleotides are TGCGCCAGCATGGAGACTAGCGGGACCTACAATGAGCAGTACTTC.

This chain connects TRBV19 to TRBJ1-2; D ambiguous. Germline V CDR1 and CDR2: LNHDA, SQIVND (reference sequence). With 4 bases removed from V and 2 bases from J, the gap between germline ends came to 11 bases. The CDR3 is 14 residues long. The CDR3 spells CASSTIQRNYGYTF. Here the CDR3 DNA reads TGTGCCAGTAGTACAATACAGCGAAACTATGGCTACACCTTC.

In this sample, this clonotype turned up many times. Germline is not matched at one junction end, which may reflect a read error. This chain uses TRBV2 with TRBJ1-5, with 8 bases that match TRBD1. Germline V CDR1 and CDR2: SNHLY, FYNNEI. The CDR3 covers 12 residues. The CDR3 protein is CASSDSDRAPFF. DNA for the CDR3: TGTGCCAGCAGTGATTCGGACAGGGCACCTTTTTTT. Full variable domain (outside the CDR3, taken from reference TRBV2 and TRBJ1-5): EPEVTQTPSHQVTQMGQEVILRCVPISNHLYFYWYRQILGQKVEFLVSFYNNEISEKSEIFDDQFSVERPDGSNFTLKIRSTKLEDSAMYFCASSDSDRAPFFGDGTRLSIL.

This clonotype was recorded many times. The chain carries TRBV10-3 and TRBJ2-3; 7 bases map to TRBD2. V trimming: 6 bases; J trimming: 3 bases; junction bases outside the gene matches: 6. Looked up from germline, CDR1 is ENHRY and CDR2 is SYGVKD. The CDR3 extends over 14 amino acids. CDR3 in DNA: TGTGCCATCAGGTCCCGGACTAGTACAGATACGCAGTATTTT. Encoded protein: CAIRSRTSTDTQYF.

This clonotype was seen many times. The J gene is TRBJ1-3, the V gene TRBV7-9; D is undetermined. This CDR3 is 16 amino acids long. The V gene lost 2 bases and the J gene lost 0 bases, with 11 bases spanning the gap. Germline CDR1 is SEHNR and CDR2 is FQNEAQ (reference sequence). The CDR3 region is CASSLNSYDSGNTIYF. The CDR3 DNA is TGTGCCAGCAGCTTAAACAGTTATGACTCTGGAAACACCATATATTTT.

The chain has TRBV6-1 and TRBJ1-4; D perhaps matches TRBD1 (6 bases). In germline, CDR1 is MNHNS, CDR2 SASEGT. CDR3 size: 16 residues. The V end was cut by 6 bases, the J end by 0 bases, with 14 bases between. CDR3 nucleotide sequence: TGTGCCAGCAGGAAAGAACCAGGGGCAACTAATGAAAAACTGTTTTTT. Encoded protein: CASRKEPGATNEKLFF.

This clonotype was seen ten or more times. The chain joins TRBV5-1 to TRBJ2-7; perhaps TRBD2 as D (5 bases). The germline CDR1 and CDR2 sequences are SGHRS and YFSETQ. The ends were cut back, 4 bases at V and 7 bases at J, with 15 bases in the middle. CDR3 length: 13 amino acids. CDR3 sequence reads: CASSRIEGIEQYF. In nucleotides, the CDR3 is TGCGCCAGCAGCCGGATAGAGGGTATTGAGCAGTACTTC.

This clonotype was seen at least ten times. V and J are TRBV28 and TRBJ2-3; 7 bases agree with TRBD2. V was clipped by 5 bases and J by 2 bases; unmatched bases: 7. CDR1 and CDR2 (germline): MDHEN, SYDVKM. The CDR3 has 15 residues. The DNA of the CDR3 is TGTGCCAGCAGTCCGAGCGGGATTACCACAGATACGCAGTATTTT. This sequence encodes CASSPSGITTDTQYF.

There are many counts of this clonotype. The rearrangement joins TRBV20-1 to TRBJ2-7, with 8 bases that match TRBD1. Trimming cost V 1 base and J 3 bases; bases outside gene matches: 5. CDR3 length: 14 residues. Germline V gene sequence: CDR1 DFQATT, CDR2 SNEGSKA (reference sequence). CDR3 bases: TGCAGTGCTAGAGGGCAGGGGGCTATCTACGAGCAGTACTTC. The encoded protein is CSARGQGAIYEQYF.

A note on this clonotype: This may come from a read error, since a much larger clone is one base off. The CDR3 here is CATSVGGNYEQFF. For the CDR3, the DNA is TGTGCCACCTCAGTAGGGGGAAACTACGAGCAGTTCTTC. V is TRBV19 and J is TRBJ2-1, with D perhaps TRBD1 (6 bases). Per the germline V gene, CDR1 is LNHDA and CDR2 is SQIVND (reference sequence). This CDR3 contains 13 residues. The V gene lost 10 bases and the J gene lost 10 bases, with 20 bases spanning the gap.

This clonotype was counted ten times or more. J is TRBJ1-3 and V is TRBV6-2 or TRBV6-3; 7 positions match TRBD1. The germline CDR1 and CDR2 sequences are MNHEY and SVGEGT. The CDR3 spans 14 residues. V lost 8 bases to trimming and J lost 4 bases; unmatched junction nucleotides: 8. Here the CDR3 DNA reads TGTGCCAGCTCACAGGGGCGATTCGGAAACACCATATATTTT. Encoded protein: CASSQGRFGNTIYF.

This clonotype was recorded many times. The chain couples TRBV2 to TRBJ1-4, with D possibly being TRBD1 (6 bases). From germline, CDR1 is SNHLY and CDR2 FYNNEI. V lost 5 bases to trimming and J lost 8 bases, with 12 bases between them. This CDR3 is built from 13 residues. The CDR3 DNA reads TGTGCCAGCAGTTTACAGGGTAGGGAAAAACTGTTTTTT. Amino acids: CASSLQGREKLFF. The full variable domain, rest sourced from reference TRBV2 and TRBJ1-4, is EPEVTQTPSHQVTQMGQEVILRCVPISNHLYFYWYRQILGQKVEFLVSFYNNEISEKSEIFDDQFSVERPDGSNFTLKIRSTKLEDSAMYFCASSLQGREKLFFGSGTQLSVL.

This clonotype was detected many times. This rearrangement joins TRBV28 to TRBJ1-2; 9 positions agree with TRBD1. The germline V gene encodes CDR1 MDHEN and CDR2 SYDVKM. The V segment lost 8 bases and the J segment 4 bases; nucleotides outside the gene matches: 8. The CDR3 totals 14 residues. The CDR3 region is CASDTGQGPYGYTF. The CDR3 DNA is TGTGCCAGCGACACGGGACAGGGTCCCTATGGCTACACCTTC.

This clonotype was detected many times. The chain has TRBV7-2 and TRBJ2-5; D is undetermined. CDR1 is SGHTA, CDR2 FQGNSA, per germline. V lost 5 bases, J lost 5 bases, and 18 bases lay in between. This CDR3 has 15 residues. The CDR3 DNA follows: TGTGCCAGCAGCCCCCAGATGAACATGGGGGAGACCCAGTACTTC. This codes for CASSPQMNMGETQYF.

In the case of this clonotype: This sequence is one base from a far larger clone and is likely a read error. The chain employs TRBV28 and TRBJ2-7; 10 bases are shared with TRBD1. Germline V gives CDR1 MDHEN, CDR2 SYDVKM. With V trimmed by 7 bases and J by 7 bases, 10 bases remained unmatched. The CDR3 consists of 14 residues. The CDR3, as DNA: TGTGCCAGCACCTCGGGACAGGGGCTTTATGAGCAGTACTTC. Translation: CASTSGQGLYEQYF.